Listed below are T cell receptor beta chains from one sample, sequenced in a study of beta chain features in type 1 diabetes. Produced via immunoSEQ multiplex PCR; TCRdb's table is partial and in-frame only. The data hold around 150,000 clones, with roughly 59% observed a single time. The source material was naive CD4+ T cells from blood. All receptors come from a man younger than 45 with type 1 diabetes. The CDR3 runs from the conserved cysteine through the conserved F or W. The D gene is left open where the match is weak. The listing skips clone size in some rows; elsewhere it reads once, few, many or a size class.

clone size,V gene,J gene,D gene,CDR3 DNA,CDR3 protein
once,TRBV14,TRBJ2-3,TRBD2,TGTGCCAGCAGCCAAATTAGCGGGGTAGTGACAGATACGCAGTATTTT,CASSQISGVVTDTQYF
.,TRBV7-2,TRBJ1-2,.,TGTGCCAGCAGCTTAGAAAAGGCAGGGAGCTATGGCTACACCTTC,CASSLEKAGSYGYTF
.,TRBV13,TRBJ2-3,TRBD1,TGTGCCAGCAGCGCAAGGGACAGGGCCACAGATACGCAGTATTTT,CASSARDRATDTQYF
few,TRBV7-9,TRBJ2-3,.,TGTGCCAGCATCCGGGTAGGCACAGATACGCAGTATTTT,CASIRVGTDTQYF
.,TRBV28,TRBJ2-5,.,TGTGCCAGCAGTTTCGGTGAGACCCAGTACTTC,CASSFGETQYF
few,TRBV29-1,TRBJ1-1,TRBD1,TGCAGCGTTGGGCAAGGGGGCTACGAAGAAGCTTTCTTT,CSVGQGGYEEAFF
.,TRBV2,TRBJ2-7,.,TGTGCCAGCAGTGAAGATACGAGGGGATCCTACGAGCAGTACTTC,CASSEDTRGSYEQYF
.,TRBV30,TRBJ1-5,.,TGTGCCTGGAGTAGAATGGGGCGCAATCAGCCCCAGCATTTT,CAWSRMGRNQPQHF
.,TRBV18,TRBJ1-2,TRBD1,TGTGCCAGCTCACCGGGACAGTCTAACTATGGCTACACCTTC,CASSPGQSNYGYTF
.,TRBV9,TRBJ2-7,.,TGTGCCAGCAGCGCCAGCGGGCAGGGGAGTATCTACGAGCAGTACTTC,CASSASGQGSIYEQYF
.,TRBV19,TRBJ1-1,TRBD1,TGTGCCAGTATCAGGGGGCGGGGCACTGAAGCTTTCTTT,CASIRGRGTEAFF
few,TRBV29-1,TRBJ2-3,TRBD2,TGCAGCGTCAAGGGACTAGCGGGGCTCACAGATACGCAGTATTTT,CSVKGLAGLTDTQYF
.,TRBV6-8,TRBJ2-5,TRBD2,TGTGCCAGCAGCGTAACCGGGGGGACGTTCCAAGAGACCCAGTACTTC,CASSVTGGTFQETQYF
.,TRBV29-1,TRBJ1-2,.,TGCAGCGTTGAGTCCAGTAACTATGGCTACACCTTC,CSVESSNYGYTF
.,TRBV29-1,TRBJ1-1,.,TGCAGCGTGTCATTACCGGGACAGAACACTGAAGCTTTCTTT,CSVSLPGQNTEAFF
once,TRBV6-1,TRBJ2-1,.,TGTGCCGGCGGACTAAGGAATGAGCAGTTCTTC,CAGGLRNEQFF
.,TRBV19,TRBJ2-7,TRBD1,TGTGCCAGTAGCGTTCGACAGGGGTTTTACGAGCAGTACTTC,CASSVRQGFYEQYF
.,TRBV11-2,TRBJ1-6,.,TGTGCCAGCAGCTTAGCAAATGGGGATTCACCCCTCCACTTT,CASSLANGDSPLHF
.,TRBV14,TRBJ1-4,.,TGTGCCAGCAGCCAAGAGAGGGCGGGCGAAAAACTGTTTTTT,CASSQERAGEKLFF
few,TRBV28,TRBJ2-3,.,TGTGCCAGCAGCTCCGGGGCCTTCCCTAATACGCAGTATTTT,CASSSGAFPNTQYF
.,TRBV29-1,TRBJ1-1,TRBD1,TGCAGCGTCATCCGGGACAGAGATGAAGCTTTCTTT,CSVIRDRDEAFF
few,TRBV5-4,TRBJ2-1,.,TGTGCCAGCAGCTTGGTGGACTTCTACTACAATGAGCAGTTCTTC,CASSLVDFYYNEQFF
.,TRBV30,TRBJ2-7,.,TGTGCCTGGGGTAGCTCCTACGAGCAGTACTTC,CAWGSSYEQYF
.,TRBV18,TRBJ1-1,TRBD1,TGTGCCAGCTCAGGACAGGGGAACACTGAAGCTTTCTTT,CASSGQGNTEAFF
.,TRBV18,TRBJ1-1,.,TGTGCCAGCTCACCACTAGACCGCGGGGGTGGAGGAGCTTTCTTT,CASSPLDRGGGGAFF
.,TRBV20-1,TRBJ1-2,.,TGCAGTGCCAATCCCCCGACGGGGGGAACCTTC,CSANPPTGGTF
.,TRBV7-2,TRBJ2-7,.,TGTGCCAGCAGCTTCTTCGAAACCGGCGAGCAGTACTTC,CASSFFETGEQYF
.,TRBV29-1,TRBJ1-5,TRBD1,TGCAGCGCTTCACAGGGGGATGGTAATCAGCCCCAGCATTTT,CSASQGDGNQPQHF
.,TRBV7-2,TRBJ2-3,TRBD2,TGTGCCAGCAGCTTCGGACTAGCGGGGGTTCGCACAGATACGCAGTATTTT,CASSFGLAGVRTDTQYF
.,TRBV18,TRBJ1-4,.,TGTGCCAGCTCACCAGAATCGGACGGAAACTACGAAAAACTGTTTTTT,CASSPESDGNYEKLFF
few,TRBV25-1,TRBJ2-6,.,TGTGCCAGCAGTGAATCGCGGCCTGGGGCCAACGTCCTGACTTTC,CASSESRPGANVLTF
.,TRBV28,TRBJ2-1,.,TGTGCCAGCCGGATAAACGGGGGCCTCAATGAGCAGTTCTTC,CASRINGGLNEQFF
.,TRBV7-9,TRBJ1-2,.,TGTGCCAGCAGTTTGGACCGATATGGCTACACCTTC,CASSLDRYGYTF
once,TRBV25-1,TRBJ2-5,.,TGTGCCAGCAGATCGGAGGAGACCCAGTACTTC,CASRSEETQYF
.,TRBV29-1,TRBJ1-2,.,TGCAGCGGGGGAGCGGAGGGCGATGGCTACACCTTC,CSGGAEGDGYTF